The 24 T cell receptor beta chains below come from one sample, sequenced in a study of shared clonotypes between healthy human individuals. This table comes from immunoSEQ multiplex PCR, and its TCRdb copy is limited to in-frame clones, with some not included. The top ten hold roughly 0.13% of the sample, which has roughly 2.4 million clones, approximately 96% seen once. The specimen sequenced was naive CD4+ T cells sorted from blood. Subset in this sample: CD45RA+ positively selected. The source is a man aged 18 to 29 in good health.

The genes are TRBV5-1 and TRBJ1-3; a weak D match, TRBD1 (6 bases). The CDR3 sequence is 13 residues long. The ends were cut back, 3 bases at V and 8 bases at J, with 12 bases in the middle. CDR1 is SGHRS, CDR2 YFSETQ, per germline. CDR3 sequence (DNA): TGCGCCAGCAGCTCCGCCGGGGGCTACACCATATATTTT. Residues: CASSSAGGYTIYF.

The chain is built from TRBV5-4 and TRBJ2-5, with a weak D call TRBD1 (6 bases). CDR3 length: 17 residues. Deletions cut 4 bases from V and 4 bases from J, with 23 bases between. Germline CDR1 is SGHNT and CDR2 is YYREEE (reference sequence). The CDR3 nucleotides read TGTGCCAGCAGCCCCCCCCTAGGGGGAGTGGGCGGAGAGACCCAGTACTTC. Translating gives CASSPPLGGVGGETQYF.

CDR3 sequence: CASSLGQGTEAFF. CDR3 sequence (DNA): TGTGCCAGCAGTTTGGGGCAGGGAACTGAAGCTTTCTTT. The chain joins TRBV28 to TRBJ1-1, with D perhaps TRBD1 (5 bases). Germline CDR1 MDHEN, CDR2 SYDVKM. V lost 3 bases, J lost 5 bases, and 10 bases lay in between. This CDR3 comprises 13 residues.

The J gene is TRBJ2-7, the V gene TRBV2, with unresolved D. The CDR3 is 15 amino acids. Germline assignment: CDR1 SNHLY and CDR2 FYNNEI. Trimming took 9 bases from V and 5 from J, leaving 23 bases between them. The CDR3 nucleotides are TGTGCCAGTCGAAACCAGGTCCTCATGATCCACGAGCAGTACTTC. Encoded protein: CASRNQVLMIHEQYF.

This clone was found once. The gene calls are TRBV6-5 and TRBJ1-6; D is unresolved. V was clipped by 0 bases and J by 5 bases, with 5 bases between them. This CDR3 contains 14 residues. Germline V gene data show CDR1 as MNHEY and CDR2 as SVGAGI. The CDR3 sequence: CASSYSVDNSPLHF. Written as DNA, the CDR3 is TGTGCCAGCAGTTACTCAGTGGATAATTCACCCCTCCACTTT.

The chain employs TRBV2 and TRBJ1-2, with D uncertain. Trimming stripped 5 bases from V and 0 bases from J, with 10 bases between. This CDR3 region has 14 residues. Germline V gene data show CDR1 as SNHLY and CDR2 as FYNNEI. The CDR3 nucleotides are TGTGCCAGCAGTTCAGAAGTTTCTAACTATGGCTACACCTTC. As protein: CASSSEVSNYGYTF.

The chain links TRBV5-1 to TRBJ2-7, with 11 bases aligning to TRBD2. CDR3 length equals 17 residues. Germline V gene data show CDR1 as SGHRS and CDR2 as YFSETQ. V lost 4 bases, J lost 5 bases, and 14 bases stayed unmatched. The CDR3 region is CASSLTLSSGGWDEQYF. Written as DNA, the CDR3 is TGCGCCAGCAGCCTCACCCTTTCTAGCGGGGGGTGGGACGAGCAGTACTTC.

The chain recombines TRBV19 with TRBJ2-7; 11 nucleotides match TRBD1. From germline, CDR1 is LNHDA and CDR2 SQIVND (reference sequence). The CDR3 contains 14 residues. Trimming at V came to 7 bases and at J to 2 bases, leaving 4 bases not matched to a gene. The CDR3 DNA sequence: TGTGCCAGTAATCCGGGACAGGGGGCCTACGAGCAGTACTTC. Translation: CASNPGQGAYEQYF.

As to this clone: Other DNA variants within this sample encode the same CDR3. The chain is built from TRBV7-9 and TRBJ1-2; TRBD1 agrees at 8 bases. V shed 2 bases, J shed 6 bases, and the junction held 2 bases outside the gene matches. The CDR3 consists of 13 residues. Germline V gene lookup returns CDR1 SEHNR and CDR2 FQNEAQ (reference sequence). The CDR3 here is CASSLQGADGYTF. CDR3 bases: TGTGCCAGCAGCTTACAGGGGGCGGATGGCTACACCTTC.

The chain recombines TRBV19 with TRBJ1-2; no clear D gene. Trimming removed 0 bases at V and 2 bases at J, with 10 bases between. Germline CDR1 LNHDA, CDR2 SQIVND (reference sequence). The CDR3 is 15 amino acids. The CDR3: CASSIDREQNYGYTF. CDR3 DNA: TGTGCCAGTAGTATAGATCGGGAACAGAACTATGGCTACACCTTC.

The V and J genes are TRBV30 and TRBJ1-2, with 9 bases matching TRBD1. J was trimmed by 2 bases and V by 4 bases; bases with no gene match: 11. This CDR3 spans 16 amino acids. CDR1 and CDR2 from the germline V gene are GTSNPN and SVGIG (reference sequence). Written as DNA, the CDR3 is TGTGCCTGGACATCGGACAGGGGCTCTTTCAACTATGGCTACACCTTC. The encoded protein is CAWTSDRGSFNYGYTF.

The V call is TRBV5-1, the J call TRBJ2-3; 8 bases are a match to TRBD1. In germline, CDR1 is SGHRS, CDR2 YFSETQ. V dropped 4 bases and J dropped 1; count of bases not matched to a gene: 8. The CDR3 totals 16 residues. The CDR3 sequence is CASSLGTGRGTDTQYF. In DNA, the CDR3 is TGCGCCAGCAGCCTGGGGACAGGTAGGGGCACAGATACGCAGTATTTT.

V and J are TRBV15 and TRBJ2-2; D possibly matches TRBD1 or TRBD2 (5 bases each). This CDR3 spans 15 amino acids. Per the germline V gene, CDR1 is LNHNV and CDR2 is YYDKDF (reference sequence). The V gene lost 0 bases and the J gene lost 7 bases, with 12 bases spanning the gap. The CDR3 spells CATSRDATADGELFF. The CDR3 nucleotides read TGTGCCACCAGCAGAGATGCGACAGCGGACGGGGAGCTGTTTTTT.

V usage is TRBV6-4 and J usage is TRBJ1-4; 7 bases map to TRBD1. Germline loops: CDR1 MRHNA, CDR2 SNTAGT. The CDR3 is 13 amino acids. The V and J ends lost 7 bases and 5 bases, in that order; junction bases with no gene match: 4. The CDR3 nucleotides read TGTGCCAGCAAACCGGGACAGAATGAAAAACTGTTTTTT. It translates to CASKPGQNEKLFF.

This clone was counted a single time. The rearrangement uses TRBV6-5 and TRBJ1-4, with D perhaps TRBD1 (6 bases). The CDR3 covers 14 residues. Germline values: CDR1 MNHEY, CDR2 SVGAGI. Trimming took 6 bases from V and 4 from J, leaving 12 bases between them. The DNA of the CDR3 is TGTGCCAGCAGAACAGGGTTCGGTAATGAAAAACTGTTTTTT. Amino acid sequence: CASRTGFGNEKLFF.

The V call is TRBV7-9, the J call TRBJ1-1; weak D call: TRBD1 (5 bases). V lost 5 bases and J lost 0, with 16 bases in between. The CDR3 contains 16 residues. Germline V gives CDR1 SEHNR, CDR2 FQNEAQ (reference sequence). In DNA, the CDR3 is TGTGCCAGCAGCCCAAACCGGGACGCAGTGAACACTGAAGCTTTCTTT. Translation: CASSPNRDAVNTEAFF.

The genes are TRBV4-3 and TRBJ2-2, with 7 bases lining up with TRBD2. Germline values: CDR1 LGHNA, CDR2 YSLEER. V shed 1 base and J 4 bases; nucleotides not matched to a gene: 6. CDR3 length equals 16 residues. The CDR3, as DNA: TGCGCCAGCAGCCAAGGGTCCAGCGGGGTCACCGGGGAGCTGTTTTTT. Translation gives CASSQGSSGVTGELFF.

This clone was detected once. The chain combines TRBV25-1 with TRBJ1-3; D call uncertain. The CDR3 sequence is 14 residues long. Germline V gene sequence: CDR1 MGHDK, CDR2 SYGVNS. With 1 base removed from V and 2 bases from J, the gap between germline ends came to 6 bases. CDR3 nucleotide sequence: TGTGCCAGCAGTGAATTCGGAACTGGAAACACCATATATTTT. Amino acids: CASSEFGTGNTIYF.

This clone was recorded once. The chain has TRBV6-5 and TRBJ1-2; no definite D call. Germline V gene data show CDR1 as MNHEY and CDR2 as SVGAGI. The CDR3 is 14 residues long. Deletions cut 4 bases from V and 8 bases from J, with 17 bases between. CDR3 coding DNA: TGTGCCAGCAGTTCTACAGTTACGTCGGGCGGCTACACCTTC. Its translation is CASSSTVTSGGYTF.

V and J are TRBV7-8 and TRBJ2-4; no firm D call. The germline V gene has CDR1 SGHVS and CDR2 FQNEAQ. V was trimmed by 5 bases and J by 0 bases, leaving 8 bases between them. The CDR3 consists of 14 residues. The CDR3 here is CASSHLEAKNIQYF. Written as DNA, the CDR3 is TGTGCCAGCAGCCATCTAGAAGCCAAAAACATTCAGTACTTC.

This chain links TRBV4-1 with TRBJ2-6; possibly TRBD2 for D (7 bases). Germline lookup yields CDR1 MGHRA and CDR2 YSYEKL. The CDR3 runs to 16 residues. Trimming shortened V by 1 base and J by 8 bases, and 15 bases separated the two germline ends. CDR3 amino acids: CASSQGGGALTNVLTF. Written as DNA, the CDR3 is TGCGCCAGCAGCCAAGGAGGGGGGGCGCTTACCAACGTCCTGACTTTC.

The chain joins TRBV19 to TRBJ2-2; 8 bases align to TRBD2. Germline V gene lookup returns CDR1 LNHDA and CDR2 SQIVND (reference sequence). Trimming took 6 bases from V and 4 from J; bases not matched to a gene: 1. The CDR3 consists of 13 residues. This CDR3 reads CASRTSGTGELFF. As DNA, the CDR3 is TGTGCCAGTAGAACTAGCGGCACCGGGGAGCTGTTTTTT.

The CDR3 DNA reads TGTGCCAGCAGCGCCGGTGGCAGGTCCCTGAACACTGAAGCTTTCTTT. The encoded protein is CASSAGGRSLNTEAFF. This chain connects TRBV11-2 to TRBJ1-1; D unclear. V shed 5 bases and J shed 0 bases, with 16 bases lying between them. In germline, CDR1 is SGHAT, CDR2 FQNNGV. The CDR3 is made up of 16 amino acids.

The rearrangement uses TRBV5-1 and TRBJ2-7, with 9 bases matching TRBD1. Germline V gene data show CDR1 as SGHRS and CDR2 as YFSETQ. V dropped 4 bases and J dropped 5; count of bases not matched to a gene: 7. The length of the CDR3 is 14 residues. The CDR3 region has the DNA TGCGCCAGCAGCGCGAGACAGGGGGTGAACGAGCAGTACTTC. It encodes CASSARQGVNEQYF.